One sample yielded the 4 T cell receptor beta chains listed below, sequenced in a study of CD8 T cells in Susac syndrome. An input of about 0.45 to 1 ug of RNA was subjected to reverse transcription using random hexamers. TCRdb re-called the immunoSEQ multiplex PCR reads with MiXCR, one entry per CDR3 protein. The sample records almost 450,000 distinct CDR3 sequences, approximately 85% being singletons. The source material was CD8+ T cells from PBMCs. The receptors come from a human donor with multiple sclerosis.

V usage is TRBV9 and J usage is TRBJ2-7; no definite D call. Trimming pared 0 bases from V and 0 bases from J, leaving 7 bases between. The CDR3 is 14 amino acids. Germline lookup yields CDR1 SGDLS and CDR2 YYNGEE. CDR3 nucleotide sequence: TGTGCCAGCAGCGTAGGTCCCGCCTCCTACGAGCAGTACTTC. This translates into CASSVGPASYEQYF.

The chain links TRBV5-1 to TRBJ2-2; no reliable D call. This CDR3 has 13 residues. Germline-derived CDR1 and CDR2 are SGHRS and YFSETQ. The germline V and J ends were trimmed by 1 base and 5 bases, with 6 bases remaining between them. The CDR3 region has the DNA TGCGCCAGCAGCTTGCACGAAACCGGGGAGCTGTTTTTT. Its translation: CASSLHETGELFF.

The chain employs TRBV13 and TRBJ1-1; D not resolved. The V end lost 7 bases, the J end lost 4 bases, and 13 bases lay between the germline ends. In germline, CDR1 is PRHDT, CDR2 FYEKMQ (reference sequence). This CDR3 region has 13 residues. CDR3 bases: TGTGCCAGCATCTGGGGTGGGGTCACTGAAGCTTTCTTT. Its translation is CASIWGGVTEAFF.

The CDR3 DNA follows: TGTGCCAGCAGCCGTGGACACCCCAATGAGCAGTTCTTC. Protein product: CASSRGHPNEQFF. The chain combines TRBV7-9 with TRBJ2-1; weak D call: TRBD1 (5 bases). This CDR3 has 13 amino acids. Germline lookup yields CDR1 SEHNR and CDR2 FQNEAQ (reference sequence). The germline V and J ends were trimmed by 5 bases and 6 bases, with 11 bases remaining between them.